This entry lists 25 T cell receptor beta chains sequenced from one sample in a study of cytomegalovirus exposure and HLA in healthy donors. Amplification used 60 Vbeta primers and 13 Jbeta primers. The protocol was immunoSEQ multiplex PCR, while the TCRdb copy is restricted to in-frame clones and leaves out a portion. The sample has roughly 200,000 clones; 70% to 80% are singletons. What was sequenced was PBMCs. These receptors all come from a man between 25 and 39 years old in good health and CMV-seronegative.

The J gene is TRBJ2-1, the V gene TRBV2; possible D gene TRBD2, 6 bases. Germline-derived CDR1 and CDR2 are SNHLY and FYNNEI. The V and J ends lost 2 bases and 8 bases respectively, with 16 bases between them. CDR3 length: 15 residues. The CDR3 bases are TGTGCCAGCAGTGAACGGACCCGGGGGAGAGATGAGCAGTTCTTC. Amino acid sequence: CASSERTRGRDEQFF.

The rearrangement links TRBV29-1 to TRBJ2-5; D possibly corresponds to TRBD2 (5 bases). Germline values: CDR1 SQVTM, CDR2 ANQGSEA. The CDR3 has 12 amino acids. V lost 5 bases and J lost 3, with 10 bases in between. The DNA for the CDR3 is TGCAGCGTTTCTAGGACTGAAGAGACCCAGTACTTC. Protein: CSVSRTEETQYF.

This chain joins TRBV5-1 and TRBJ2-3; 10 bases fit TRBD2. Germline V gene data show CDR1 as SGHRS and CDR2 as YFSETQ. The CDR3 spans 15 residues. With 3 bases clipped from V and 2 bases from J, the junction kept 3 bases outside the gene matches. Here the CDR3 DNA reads TGCGCCAGCAGCTATACTAGCGGGGTCACAGATACGCAGTATTTT. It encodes CASSYTSGVTDTQYF.

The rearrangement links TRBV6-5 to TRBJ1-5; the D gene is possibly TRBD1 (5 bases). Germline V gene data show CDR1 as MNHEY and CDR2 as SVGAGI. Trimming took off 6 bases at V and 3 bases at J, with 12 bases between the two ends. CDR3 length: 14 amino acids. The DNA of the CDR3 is TGTGCCAGCAGCCCACAGGTTTACAATCAGCCCCAGCATTTT. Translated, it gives CASSPQVYNQPQHF.

The CDR3 DNA reads TGTGCCAGCAGCTTACTAGCGGGAGGAAACACCGGGGAGCTGTTTTTT. This encodes CASSLLAGGNTGELFF. The chain employs TRBV7-9 and TRBJ2-2, with 11 bases that match TRBD2. After removal of 2 bases from V and 2 bases from J, the junction contained 1 base not matched to a gene. This CDR3 spans 16 amino acids. Germline assignment: CDR1 SEHNR and CDR2 FQNEAQ (reference sequence). The full variable domain, rest sourced from reference TRBV7-9 and TRBJ2-2, is DTGVSQNPRHKITKRGQNVTFRCDPISEHNRLYWYRQTLGQGPEFLTYFQNEAQLEKSRLLSDRFSAERPKGSFSTLEIQRTEQGDSAMYLCASSLLAGGNTGELFFGEGSRLTVL.

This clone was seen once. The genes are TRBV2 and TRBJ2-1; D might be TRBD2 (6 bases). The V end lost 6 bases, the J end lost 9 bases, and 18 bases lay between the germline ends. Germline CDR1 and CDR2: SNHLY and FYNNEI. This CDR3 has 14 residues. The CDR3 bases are TGTGCCAGCAGCGCAGACGGGAGTGCATCTGAGCAGTTCTTC. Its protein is CASSADGSASEQFF.

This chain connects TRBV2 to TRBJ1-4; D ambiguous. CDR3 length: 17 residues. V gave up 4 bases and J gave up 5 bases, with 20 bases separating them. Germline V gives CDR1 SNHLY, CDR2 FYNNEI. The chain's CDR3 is CASSGKEGTRLNEKLFF. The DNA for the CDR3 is TGTGCCAGCAGTGGGAAAGAGGGAACAAGACTCAATGAAAAACTGTTTTTT. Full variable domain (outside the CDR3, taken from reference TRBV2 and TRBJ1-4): EPEVTQTPSHQVTQMGQEVILRCVPISNHLYFYWYRQILGQKVEFLVSFYNNEISEKSEIFDDQFSVERPDGSNFTLKIRSTKLEDSAMYFCASSGKEGTRLNEKLFFGSGTQLSVL.

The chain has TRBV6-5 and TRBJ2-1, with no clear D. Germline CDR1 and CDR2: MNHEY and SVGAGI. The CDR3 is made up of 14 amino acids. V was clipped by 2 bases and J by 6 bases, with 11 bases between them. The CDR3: CASSYGVYPNEQFF. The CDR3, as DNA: TGTGCCAGCAGTTACGGTGTCTATCCCAATGAGCAGTTCTTC.

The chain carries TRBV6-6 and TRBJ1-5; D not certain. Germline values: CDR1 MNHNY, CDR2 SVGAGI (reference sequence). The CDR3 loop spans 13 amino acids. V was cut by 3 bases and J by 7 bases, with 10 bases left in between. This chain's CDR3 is CASSYKAGQPQHF. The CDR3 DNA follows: TGTGCCAGCAGTTATAAAGCAGGCCAGCCCCAGCATTTT.

The CDR3 region has the DNA TGTGCCAGCAGTGTAGGGTCTAGCGGTACCAAAAACATTCAGTACTTC. Protein product: CASSVGSSGTKNIQYF. The chain has TRBV25-1 and TRBJ2-4, with 7 bases lining up with TRBD2. Germline assignment: CDR1 MGHDK and CDR2 SYGVNS. The length of the CDR3 is 16 residues. With V trimmed by 4 bases and J by 2 bases, 8 bases remained unmatched.

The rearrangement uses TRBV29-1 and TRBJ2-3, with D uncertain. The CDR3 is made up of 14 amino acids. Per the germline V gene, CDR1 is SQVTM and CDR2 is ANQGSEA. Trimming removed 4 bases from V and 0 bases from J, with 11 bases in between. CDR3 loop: CSVVLATSTDTQYF. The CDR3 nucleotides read TGCAGCGTTGTTTTAGCAACTAGCACAGATACGCAGTATTTT.

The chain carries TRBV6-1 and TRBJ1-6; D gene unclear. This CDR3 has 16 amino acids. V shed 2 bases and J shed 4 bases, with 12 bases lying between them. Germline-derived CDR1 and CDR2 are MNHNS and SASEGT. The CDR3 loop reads CASSEPPQAYNSPLHF. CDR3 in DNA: TGTGCCAGCAGTGAACCTCCCCAGGCATATAATTCACCCCTCCACTTT.

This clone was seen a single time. The CDR3 DNA follows: TGCAGCGTGGGACAGTCGTACCAAGAGACCCAGTACTTC. Translation gives CSVGQSYQETQYF. The chain employs TRBV29-1 and TRBJ2-5, with 7 nucleotides matching TRBD1. V was clipped by 6 bases and J by 0 bases; unmatched bases: 4. Germline V CDR1 and CDR2: SQVTM, ANQGSEA. The CDR3 spans 13 residues.

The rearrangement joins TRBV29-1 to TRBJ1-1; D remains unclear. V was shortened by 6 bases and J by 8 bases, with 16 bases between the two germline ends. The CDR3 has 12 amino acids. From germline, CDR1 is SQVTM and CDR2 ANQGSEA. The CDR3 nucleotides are TGCAGCGTACTAAACCGGGAGACAGAAGCTTTCTTT. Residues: CSVLNRETEAFF. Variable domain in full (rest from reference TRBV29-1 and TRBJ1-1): SAVISQKPSRDICQRGTSLTIQCQVDSQVTMMFWYRQQPGQSLTLIATANQGSEATYESGFVIDKFPISRPNLTFSTLTVSNMSPEDSSIYLCSVLNRETEAFFGQGTRLTVV.

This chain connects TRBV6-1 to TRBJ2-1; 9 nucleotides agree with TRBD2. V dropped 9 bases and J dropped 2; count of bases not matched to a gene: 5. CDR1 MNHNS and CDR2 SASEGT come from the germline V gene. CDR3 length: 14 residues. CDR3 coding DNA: TGTGCCAGTCGACTAGCGGAGACCTACAATGAGCAGTTCTTC. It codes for CASRLAETYNEQFF.

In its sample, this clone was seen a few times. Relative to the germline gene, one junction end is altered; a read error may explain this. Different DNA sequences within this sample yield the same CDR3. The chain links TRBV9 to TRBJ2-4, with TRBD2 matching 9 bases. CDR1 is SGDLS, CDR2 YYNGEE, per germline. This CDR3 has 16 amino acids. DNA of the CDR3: TGTGCCAGCAGCGTAGGACTAGCGGAAGCCAAAAACATTCAGTATTTC. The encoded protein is CASSVGLAEAKNIQYF. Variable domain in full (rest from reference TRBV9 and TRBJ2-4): DSGVTQTPKHLITATGQRVTLRCSPRSGDLSVYWYQQSLDQGLQFLIQYYNGEERAKGNILERFSAQQFPDLHSELNLSSLELGDSALYFCASSVGLAEAKNIQYFGAGTRLSVL.

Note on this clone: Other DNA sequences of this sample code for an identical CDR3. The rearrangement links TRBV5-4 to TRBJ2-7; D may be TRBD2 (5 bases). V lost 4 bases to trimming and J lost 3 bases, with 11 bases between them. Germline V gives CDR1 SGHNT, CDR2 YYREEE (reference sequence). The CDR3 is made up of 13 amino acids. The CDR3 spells CASSLGRDYEQYF. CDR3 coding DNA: TGTGCCAGCAGCCTCGGACGGGACTACGAGCAGTACTTC.

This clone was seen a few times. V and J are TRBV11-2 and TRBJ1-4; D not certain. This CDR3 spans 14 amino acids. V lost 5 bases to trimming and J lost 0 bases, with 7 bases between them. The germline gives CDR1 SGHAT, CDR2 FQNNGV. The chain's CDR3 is CASSQDATNEKLFF. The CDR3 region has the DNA TGTGCCAGCAGCCAGGATGCAACTAATGAAAAACTGTTTTTT.

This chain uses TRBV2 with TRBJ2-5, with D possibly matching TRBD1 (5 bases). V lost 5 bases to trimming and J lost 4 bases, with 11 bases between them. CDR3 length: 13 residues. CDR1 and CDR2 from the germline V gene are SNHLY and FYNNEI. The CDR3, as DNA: TGTGCCAGCAGTTCAGGGATTGGAGAGACCCAGTACTTC. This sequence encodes CASSSGIGETQYF.

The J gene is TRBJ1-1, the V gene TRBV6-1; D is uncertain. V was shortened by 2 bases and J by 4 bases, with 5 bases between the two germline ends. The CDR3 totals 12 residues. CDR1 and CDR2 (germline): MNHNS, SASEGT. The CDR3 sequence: CASSERGTEAFF. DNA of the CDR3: TGTGCCAGCAGTGAAAGAGGCACTGAAGCTTTCTTT.

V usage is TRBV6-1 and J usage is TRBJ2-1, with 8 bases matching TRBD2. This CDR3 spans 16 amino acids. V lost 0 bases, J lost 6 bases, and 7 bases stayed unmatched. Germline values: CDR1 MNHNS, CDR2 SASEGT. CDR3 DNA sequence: TGTGCCAGCAGTGAAGCGGTCGGGAGGGCCTCCAATGAGCAGTTCTTC. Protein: CASSEAVGRASNEQFF.

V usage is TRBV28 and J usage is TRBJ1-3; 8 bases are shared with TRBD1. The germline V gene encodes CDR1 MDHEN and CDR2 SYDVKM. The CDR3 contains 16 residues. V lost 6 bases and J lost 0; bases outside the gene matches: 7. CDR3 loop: CASRDDRGISGNTIYF. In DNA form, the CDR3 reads TGTGCCAGCAGAGATGACAGGGGAATCTCTGGAAACACCATATATTTT. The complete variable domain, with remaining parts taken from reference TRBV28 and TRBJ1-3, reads DVKVTQSSRYLVKRTGEKVFLECVQDMDHENMFWYRQDPGLGLRLIYFSYDVKMKEKGDIPEGYSVSREKKERFSLILESASTNQTSMYLCASRDDRGISGNTIYFGEGSWLTVV.

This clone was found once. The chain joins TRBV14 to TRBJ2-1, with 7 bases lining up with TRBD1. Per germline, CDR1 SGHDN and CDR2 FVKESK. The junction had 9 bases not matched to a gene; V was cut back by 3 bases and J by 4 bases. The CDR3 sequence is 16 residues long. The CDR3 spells CASSQHRDRQYNEQFF. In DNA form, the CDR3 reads TGTGCCAGCAGCCAGCACCGGGACAGACAATACAATGAGCAGTTCTTC.

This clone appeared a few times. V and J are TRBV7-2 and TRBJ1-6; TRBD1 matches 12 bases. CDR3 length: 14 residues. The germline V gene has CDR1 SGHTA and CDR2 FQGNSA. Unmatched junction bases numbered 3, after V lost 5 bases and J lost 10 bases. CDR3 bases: TGTGCCAGCAGCGGGACAGGGGGCGGCTCACCCCTCCACTTT. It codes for CASSGTGGGSPLHF. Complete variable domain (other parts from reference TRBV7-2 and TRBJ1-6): GAGVSQSPSNKVTEKGKDVELRCDPISGHTALYWYRQSLGQGLEFLIYFQGNSAPDKSGLPSDRFSAERTGGSVSTLTIQRTQQEDSAVYLCASSGTGGGSPLHFGNGTRLTVT.

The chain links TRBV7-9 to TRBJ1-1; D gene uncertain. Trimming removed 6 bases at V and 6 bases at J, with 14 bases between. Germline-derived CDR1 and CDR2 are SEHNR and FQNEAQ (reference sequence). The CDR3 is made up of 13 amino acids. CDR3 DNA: TGTGCCAGCAGTGATGCGAGGGTCCCTGAAGCTTTCTTT. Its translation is CASSDARVPEAFF. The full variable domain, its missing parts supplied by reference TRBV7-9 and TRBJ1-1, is DTGVSQNPRHKITKRGQNVTFRCDPISEHNRLYWYRQTLGQGPEFLTYFQNEAQLEKSRLLSDRFSAERPKGSFSTLEIQRTEQGDSAMYLCASSDARVPEAFFGQGTRLTVV.